Following are 19 T cell receptor beta chains from one sample sequenced in a study of CD8 T cells in ankylosing spondylitis. Their antigen targets remain unknown. A single record per CDR3 protein comes from TCRdb applying MiXCR to the 5' RACE reads. The sample lists about 500,000 distinct CDR3 sequences, under 5.5% occurring once. The study's findings and limits: A motif of fewer than ten highly homologous TCR beta variants was seen as apparently characteristic of ankylosing spondylitis blood.

Sequencing was performed on blood, either unsorted or a sorted T cell fraction (not recorded which). The receptors here all came from a male donor with ankylosing spondylitis.

This clonotype was observed many times. The chain is built from TRBV6-6 and TRBJ2-1, with a weak D call TRBD1 (6 bases). Germline V gene lookup returns CDR1 MNHNY and CDR2 SVGAGI (reference sequence). This CDR3 contains 13 residues. Trimming stripped 3 bases from V and 9 bases from J, with 12 bases between. The CDR3 DNA follows: TGTGCCAGCAGTTATAGGGGGTTTGGTGAGCAGTTCTTC. Translating it yields CASSYRGFGEQFF.

This clonotype was detected many times. The rearrangement links TRBV7-9 to TRBJ2-5; D is uncertain. Germline assignment: CDR1 SEHNR and CDR2 FQNEAQ (reference sequence). V lost 4 bases and J 1 base, leaving 10 bases between the germline ends. The CDR3 extends over 14 amino acids. The chain's CDR3 is CASSSRVSQETQYF. The DNA of the CDR3 is TGTGCCAGCAGCTCTCGGGTTTCCCAAGAGACCCAGTACTTC.

This clonotype was seen many times. A junction end diverges from the germline sequence, so it may reflect a read error. This chain uses TRBV29-1 with TRBJ1-1; 7 bases align to TRBD1. The CDR3 extends over 12 amino acids. The germline CDR1 and CDR2 sequences are SQVTM and ANQGSEA. CDR3 DNA sequence: TGCAGCGTCGGACAGGCTGGGATGGAGTTTCTCTTT. Translation gives CSVGQAGMEFLF.

As concerns this clonotype: This may stem from a read error, because a much larger clone lies one nucleotide away. V is TRBV7-2 and J is TRBJ2-5; D perhaps matches TRBD1 (6 bases). V lost 5 bases and J lost 3, with 13 bases in between. This CDR3 comprises 14 residues. Per the germline V gene, CDR1 is SGHTA and CDR2 is FQGNSA. The CDR3 nucleotides read TGTGCCAGCAGCGTGTCACCAGGGGAAGAGACCCAGTACTTC. Translated, it gives CASSVSPGEETQYF.

This clonotype was counted many times. The J gene is TRBJ2-2, the V gene TRBV24-1; D remains unclear. The ends were cut back, 10 bases at V and 3 bases at J, with 14 bases in the middle. CDR3 length: 14 residues. Germline CDR1 is KGHDR and CDR2 is SFDVKD. The CDR3 DNA is TGTGCCACTACATCTGAGGCCGACACCGGGGAGCTGTTTTTT. Translated, it gives CATTSEADTGELFF.

This clonotype was seen at least ten times. V and J are TRBV10-3 and TRBJ2-7; the match to TRBD1 covers 9 bases. CDR3 size: 17 residues. Germline V gene lookup returns CDR1 ENHRY and CDR2 SYGVKD. The V and J ends lost 3 bases and 3 bases, in that order; junction bases with no gene match: 12. The CDR3 reads CAISDSDEGQGSYEQYF. The CDR3 region has the DNA TGTGCCATCAGTGACTCCGATGAGGGACAGGGCAGCTACGAGCAGTACTTC.

This clonotype was seen repeatedly, ten times or more. This chain links TRBV20-1 with TRBJ2-3; 8 nucleotides match TRBD2. The CDR3 runs to 15 residues. Germline values: CDR1 DFQATT, CDR2 SNEGSKA (reference sequence). The junction had 8 bases not matched to a gene; V was cut back by 3 bases and J by 3 bases. The CDR3 loop is CSASPGGRKTDTQYF. As DNA, the CDR3 is TGCAGTGCTAGCCCGGGGGGGCGAAAGACAGATACGCAGTATTTT.

This clonotype was observed at least ten times. The chain employs TRBV9 and TRBJ2-1, with a tentative D call TRBD2 (6 bases). V dropped 3 bases and J dropped 5 bases, with 18 bases sitting between them. CDR1 and CDR2 (germline): SGDLS, YYNGEE. The CDR3 consists of 16 residues. CDR3 coding DNA: TGTGCCAGCAGCGCGTCCCGGGACTTGGGGCACAATGAGCAGTTCTTC. Protein: CASSASRDLGHNEQFF.

At least ten counts were recorded for this clonotype. V usage is TRBV4-3 and J usage is TRBJ2-5; 7 bases map to TRBD1. Germline V gene lookup returns CDR1 LGHNA and CDR2 YSLEER. Losses at the gene ends were 0 bases for V and 3 bases for J; bases not matched to a gene: 4. CDR3 size: 15 residues. The CDR3 sequence is CASSQDIGQEETQYF. The DNA for the CDR3 is TGCGCCAGCAGCCAAGATATAGGACAGGAAGAGACCCAGTACTTC.

This clonotype showed up many times. This chain joins TRBV7-2 and TRBJ2-2, with TRBD2 identical over 8 bases. Germline CDR1 and CDR2: SGHTA and FQGNSA. V lost 2 bases and J lost 1; bases outside the gene matches: 3. This CDR3 comprises 16 residues. CDR3 bases: TGTGCCAGCAGCTTAATGGCGGGAGGGAACACCGGGGAGCTGTTTTTT. Its protein product is CASSLMAGGNTGELFF.

This clonotype has a count of ten or more. The V call is TRBV20-1, the J call TRBJ2-7; D gene unclear. Germline values: CDR1 DFQATT, CDR2 SNEGSKA (reference sequence). CDR3 length equals 13 residues. Trimming removed 3 bases at V and 3 bases at J, with 12 bases between. This CDR3 is CSASGESYYEQYF. The CDR3 region has the DNA TGCAGTGCTAGCGGAGAGTCATACTACGAGCAGTACTTC.

In this sample, this clonotype turned up many times. The gene calls are TRBV13 and TRBJ1-4, with D unclear. Trimming took 0 bases from V and 0 from J, leaving 5 bases between them. Germline V lookup: CDR1 PRHDT, CDR2 FYEKMQ (reference sequence). The CDR3 totals 15 residues. CDR3 nucleotides: TGTGCCAGCAGCTTAGGACAGCCAACTAATGAAAAACTGTTTTTT. Protein sequence: CASSLGQPTNEKLFF.

CDR3 protein: CSARIPAGPLDTQYF. Here the CDR3 DNA reads TGCAGTGCTAGGATTCCAGCGGGACCCCTGGATACGCAGTATTTT. The chain combines TRBV20-1 with TRBJ2-3, with 7 bases aligning to TRBD2. There are 15 residues in the CDR3. The germline V gene has CDR1 DFQATT and CDR2 SNEGSKA (reference sequence). J gave up 6 bases and V 3 bases, and 12 bases lay outside the gene matches.

This clonotype was seen ten or more times. This rearrangement joins TRBV30 to TRBJ2-1; D might be TRBD1 (6 bases). Between the trimmed V and J ends, which lost 5 bases and 3 bases, there was a span of 11 bases. In germline, CDR1 is GTSNPN, CDR2 SVGIG (reference sequence). The length of the CDR3 is 13 residues. CDR3 region: CAWEGDHYNEQFF. CDR3 DNA: TGTGCCTGGGAGGGGGATCACTACAATGAGCAGTTCTTC. Using reference TRBV30 and TRBJ2-1 for the parts outside the CDR3, the full variable domain is SQTIHQWPATLVQPVGSPLSLECTVEGTSNPNLYWYRQAAGRGLQLLFYSVGIGQISSEVPQNLSASRPQDRQFILSSKKLLLSDSGFYLCAWEGDHYNEQFFGPGTRLTVL.

In this sample, this clonotype turned up many times. This sequence joins TRBV9 and TRBJ1-2; 10 bases line up with TRBD1. The V gene end was trimmed by 3 bases and the J gene end by 5 bases; junction bases not matched to a gene: 7. Germline lookup yields CDR1 SGDLS and CDR2 YYNGEE. This CDR3 has 15 residues. CDR3 nucleotide sequence: TGTGCCAGCAGCGCCTGGGACAGGGGTGGTTATGGCTACACCTTC. It encodes CASSAWDRGGYGYTF.

This clonotype was detected ten times or more. The chain links TRBV29-1 to TRBJ2-5; tentatively, D is TRBD1 (6 bases). V was cut by 5 bases and J by 1 base, with 14 bases left in between. The germline V gene encodes CDR1 SQVTM and CDR2 ANQGSEA. The CDR3 contains 14 residues. The CDR3 protein is CSVPHGTPQETQYF. In DNA form, the CDR3 reads TGCAGCGTTCCCCACGGGACACCCCAAGAGACCCAGTACTTC.

This clonotype was observed many times. V and J are TRBV29-1 and TRBJ2-1, with TRBD2 as a possible D gene (5 bases). The V end was cut by 3 bases, the J end by 7 bases, with 10 bases between. Germline V CDR1 and CDR2: SQVTM, ANQGSEA. The CDR3 is 12 residues long. CDR3 region: CSVEGVYNEQFF. The CDR3 DNA sequence: TGCAGCGTTGAGGGAGTGTATAATGAGCAGTTCTTC.

The chain recombines TRBV7-9 with TRBJ2-7; D is ambiguous. Looked up from germline, CDR1 is SEHNR and CDR2 is FQNEAQ (reference sequence). The CDR3 totals 14 residues. Trimming took off 5 bases at V and 3 bases at J, with 14 bases between the two ends. CDR3 nucleotides: TGTGCCAGCAGCCCCGCAGGCTATGTCTACGAGCAGTACTTC. Translation: CASSPAGYVYEQYF.

In its sample, this clonotype was seen many times. The rearrangement uses TRBV9 and TRBJ2-1; 8 bases line up with TRBD2. Unmatched junction bases numbered 4, after V lost 0 bases and J lost 2 bases. CDR1 and CDR2 from the germline V gene are SGDLS and YYNGEE. CDR3 length: 16 amino acids. CDR3 in DNA: TGTGCCAGCAGCGTAGGAAGCGGGAGAGCCTACAATGAGCAGTTCTTC. Protein sequence: CASSVGSGRAYNEQFF.